This TCR beta chain is from a study of spatial heterogeneity in lung cancer. TCRdb processed the 5' RACE reads anew with MiXCR; each CDR3 protein has one entry. The sample gives 90,000 to 95,000 distinct CDR3 sequences, approximately 12% of which show up once; under 50% is in the top ten. This clonotype has more than one count but fewer than ten. Time point denoted: sample taken at primary tumor resection. The study sequenced unsorted whole RNA from tumor, nontumor lung or frozen PBMC. The CDR3 totals 16 residues. Germline CDR1 is SGHTA and CDR2 is FQGTGA. V lost 3 bases and J lost 3, with 14 bases in between.

This sequence was found in a male donor with early-stage non-small cell lung cancer. Material: PBMCs, obtained at surgery. The V and J genes are TRBV7-3 and TRBJ2-2; no clear D. This CDR3 is CASSLSSNFDTGELFF. The CDR3 coding sequence is TGTGCCAGCAGCTTGTCTTCGAATTTCGACACCGGGGAGCTGTTTTTT.